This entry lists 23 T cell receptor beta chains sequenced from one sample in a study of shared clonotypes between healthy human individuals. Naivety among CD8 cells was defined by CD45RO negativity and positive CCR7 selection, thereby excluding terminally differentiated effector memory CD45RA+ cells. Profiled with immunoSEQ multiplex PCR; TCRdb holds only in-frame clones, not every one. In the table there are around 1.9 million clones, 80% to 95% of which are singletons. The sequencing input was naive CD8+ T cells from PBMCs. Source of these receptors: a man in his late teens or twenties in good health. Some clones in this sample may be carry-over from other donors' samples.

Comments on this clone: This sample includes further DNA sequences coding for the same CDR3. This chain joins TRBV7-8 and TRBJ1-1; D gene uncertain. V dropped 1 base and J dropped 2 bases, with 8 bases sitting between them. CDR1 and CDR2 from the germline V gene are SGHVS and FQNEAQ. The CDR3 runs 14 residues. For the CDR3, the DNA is TGTGCCAGCAGCTTAGTTCGGGGAAACACTGAAGCTTTCTTT. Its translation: CASSLVRGNTEAFF.

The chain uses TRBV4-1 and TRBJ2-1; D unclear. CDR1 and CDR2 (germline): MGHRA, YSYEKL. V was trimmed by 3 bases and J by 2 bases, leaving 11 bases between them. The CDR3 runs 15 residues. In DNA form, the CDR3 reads TGCGCCAGCAGCCAGGGCCCACCCCCCTACAATGAGCAGTTCTTC. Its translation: CASSQGPPPYNEQFF.

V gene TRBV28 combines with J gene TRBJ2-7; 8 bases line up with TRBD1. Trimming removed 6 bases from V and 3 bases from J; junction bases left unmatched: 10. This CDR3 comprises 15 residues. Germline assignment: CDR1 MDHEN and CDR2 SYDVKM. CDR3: CASRSLRDRHYEQYF. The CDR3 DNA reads TGTGCCAGCAGGTCACTCCGGGACAGGCACTACGAGCAGTACTTC. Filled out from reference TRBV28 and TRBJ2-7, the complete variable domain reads DVKVTQSSRYLVKRTGEKVFLECVQDMDHENMFWYRQDPGLGLRLIYFSYDVKMKEKGDIPEGYSVSREKKERFSLILESASTNQTSMYLCASRSLRDRHYEQYFGPGTRLTVT.

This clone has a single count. The CDR3 loop is CASSKPWTTALSTDTQYF. The DNA of the CDR3 is TGTGCCAGTAGTAAACCCTGGACTACGGCCCTGAGCACAGATACGCAGTATTTT. The V gene is TRBV19, the J gene TRBJ2-3; D may be TRBD2 (6 bases). Germline V gives CDR1 LNHDA, CDR2 SQIVND (reference sequence). Trimming pared 4 bases from V and 0 bases from J, leaving 20 bases between. CDR3 length: 18 residues.

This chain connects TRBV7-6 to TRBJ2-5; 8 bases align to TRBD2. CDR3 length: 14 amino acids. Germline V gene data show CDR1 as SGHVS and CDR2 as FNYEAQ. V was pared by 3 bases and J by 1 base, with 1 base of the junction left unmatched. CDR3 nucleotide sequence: TGTGCCAGCAGCTTCGGGACTAGCCAAGAGACCCAGTACTTC. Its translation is CASSFGTSQETQYF.

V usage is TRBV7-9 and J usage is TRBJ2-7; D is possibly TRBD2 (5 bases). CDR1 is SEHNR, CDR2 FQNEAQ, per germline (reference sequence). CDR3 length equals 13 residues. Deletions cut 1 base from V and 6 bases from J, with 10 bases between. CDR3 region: CASSLVLGSEQYF. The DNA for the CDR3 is TGTGCCAGCAGCTTAGTCCTTGGGAGCGAGCAGTACTTC. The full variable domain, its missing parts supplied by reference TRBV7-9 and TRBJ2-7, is DTGVSQNPRHKITKRGQNVTFRCDPISEHNRLYWYRQTLGQGPEFLTYFQNEAQLEKSRLLSDRFSAERPKGSFSTLEIQRTEQGDSAMYLCASSLVLGSEQYFGPGTRLTVT.

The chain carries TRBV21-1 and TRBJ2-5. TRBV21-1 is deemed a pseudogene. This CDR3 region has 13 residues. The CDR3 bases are TGTGCCAACAGGGGGGATGTGGCTGAGACCCAGTACTTC. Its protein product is CANRGDVAETQYF.

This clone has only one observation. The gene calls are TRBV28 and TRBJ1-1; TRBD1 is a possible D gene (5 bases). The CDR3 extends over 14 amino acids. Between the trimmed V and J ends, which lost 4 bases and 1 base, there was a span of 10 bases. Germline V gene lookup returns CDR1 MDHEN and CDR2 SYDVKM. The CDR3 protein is CASSSQTENTEAFF. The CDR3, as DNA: TGTGCCAGCAGTTCGCAGACAGAGAACACTGAAGCTTTCTTT.

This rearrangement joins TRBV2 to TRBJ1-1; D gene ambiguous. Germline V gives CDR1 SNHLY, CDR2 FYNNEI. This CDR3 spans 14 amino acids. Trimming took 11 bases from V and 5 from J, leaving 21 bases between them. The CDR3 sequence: CARSETEGRTEAFF. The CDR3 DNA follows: TGTGCCCGCTCTGAGACTGAGGGCCGGACTGAAGCTTTCTTT.

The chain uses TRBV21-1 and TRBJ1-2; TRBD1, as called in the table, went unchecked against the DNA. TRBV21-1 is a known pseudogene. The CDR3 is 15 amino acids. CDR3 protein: CASSPSGTGDLGYTF. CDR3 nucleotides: TGTGCCAGCAGCCCGAGCGGGACAGGGGACCTTGGCTACACCTTC.

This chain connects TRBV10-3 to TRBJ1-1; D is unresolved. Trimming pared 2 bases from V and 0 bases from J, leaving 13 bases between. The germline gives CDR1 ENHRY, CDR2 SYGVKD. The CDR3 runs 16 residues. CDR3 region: CAISETPALMNTEAFF. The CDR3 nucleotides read TGTGCCATCAGTGAGACACCGGCCCTCATGAACACTGAAGCTTTCTTT.

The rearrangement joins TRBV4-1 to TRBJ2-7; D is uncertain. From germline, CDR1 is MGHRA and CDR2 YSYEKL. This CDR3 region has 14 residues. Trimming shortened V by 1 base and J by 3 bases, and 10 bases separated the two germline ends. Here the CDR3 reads CASSQGEVFYEQYF. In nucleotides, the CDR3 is TGCGCCAGCAGCCAAGGAGAGGTCTTCTACGAGCAGTACTTC.

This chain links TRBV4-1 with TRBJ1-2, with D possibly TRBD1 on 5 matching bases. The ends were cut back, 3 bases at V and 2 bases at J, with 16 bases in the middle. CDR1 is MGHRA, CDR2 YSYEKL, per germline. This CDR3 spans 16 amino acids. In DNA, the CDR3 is TGCGCCAGCAGCCATGACTCTAACAGGCCGAACTATGGCTACACCTTC. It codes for CASSHDSNRPNYGYTF.

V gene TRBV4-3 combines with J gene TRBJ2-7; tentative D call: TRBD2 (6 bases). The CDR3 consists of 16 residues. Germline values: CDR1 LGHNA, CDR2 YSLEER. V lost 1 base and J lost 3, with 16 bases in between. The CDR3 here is CASSQGASGPSYEQYF. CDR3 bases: TGCGCCAGCAGCCAAGGGGCCAGCGGGCCGAGCTACGAGCAGTACTTC.

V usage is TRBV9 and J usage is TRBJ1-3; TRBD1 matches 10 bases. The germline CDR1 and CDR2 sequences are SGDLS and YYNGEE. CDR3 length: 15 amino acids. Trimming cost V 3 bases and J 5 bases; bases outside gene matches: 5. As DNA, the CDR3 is TGTGCCAGCAGCGCGCCGGGACAGGGGCGAAACACCATATATTTT. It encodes CASSAPGQGRNTIYF.

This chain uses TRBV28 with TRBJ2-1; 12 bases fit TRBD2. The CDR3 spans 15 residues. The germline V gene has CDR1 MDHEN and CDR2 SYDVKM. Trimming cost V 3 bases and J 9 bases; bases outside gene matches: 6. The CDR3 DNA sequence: TGTGCCAGCAGTTTGAGACTAGCGGGAGCGGGTGAGCAGTTCTTC. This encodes CASSLRLAGAGEQFF.

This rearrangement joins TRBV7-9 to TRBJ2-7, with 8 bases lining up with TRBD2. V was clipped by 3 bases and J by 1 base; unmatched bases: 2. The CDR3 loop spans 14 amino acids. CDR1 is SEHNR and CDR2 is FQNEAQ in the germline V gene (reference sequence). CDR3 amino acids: CASSLGLVSYEQYF. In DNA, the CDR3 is TGTGCCAGCAGCTTGGGACTAGTTTCCTACGAGCAGTACTTC.

The chain's CDR3 is CATSTGIGNEQYF. The CDR3, as DNA: TGTGCCACTTCGACGGGGATCGGGAACGAGCAGTACTTC. V usage is TRBV6-4 and J usage is TRBJ2-7, with a weak D call TRBD2 (5 bases). Germline assignment: CDR1 MRHNA and CDR2 SNTAGT. The CDR3 loop spans 13 amino acids. Deletions cut 10 bases from V and 5 bases from J, with 18 bases between.

DNA for the CDR3: TGTGCCAGTAGTGACATATCACTTCCAGATACGCAGTATTTT. Encoded protein: CASSDISLPDTQYF. The chain combines TRBV19 with TRBJ2-3; D gene unclear. This CDR3 contains 14 residues. V was trimmed by 5 bases and J by 4 bases, leaving 13 bases between them. From germline, CDR1 is LNHDA and CDR2 SQIVND (reference sequence).

The CDR3 sequence: CASSPPTLAGVWTDTQYF. In DNA, the CDR3 is TGTGCCAGCTCACCACCGACACTAGCGGGAGTTTGGACAGATACGCAGTATTTT. J is TRBJ2-3 and V is TRBV18, with TRBD2 identical over 11 bases. This CDR3 spans 18 amino acids. The V and J ends lost 0 bases and 3 bases, in that order; junction bases with no gene match: 8. Germline CDR1 reads KGHSH; CDR2 reads LQKENI.

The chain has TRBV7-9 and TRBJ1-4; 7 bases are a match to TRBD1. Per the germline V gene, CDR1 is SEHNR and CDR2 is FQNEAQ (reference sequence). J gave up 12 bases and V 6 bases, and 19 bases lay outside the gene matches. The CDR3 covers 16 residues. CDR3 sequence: CASSIDRAPVGGELFF. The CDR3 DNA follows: TGTGCCAGCAGTATCGACAGGGCCCCGGTCGGGGGGGAACTGTTTTTT.

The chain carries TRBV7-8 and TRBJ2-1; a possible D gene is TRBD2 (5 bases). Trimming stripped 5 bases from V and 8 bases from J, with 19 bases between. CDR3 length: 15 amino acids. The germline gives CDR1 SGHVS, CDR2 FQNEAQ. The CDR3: CASSVDARGYDEQFF. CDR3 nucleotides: TGTGCCAGCAGCGTAGACGCCCGGGGTTACGATGAGCAGTTCTTC.

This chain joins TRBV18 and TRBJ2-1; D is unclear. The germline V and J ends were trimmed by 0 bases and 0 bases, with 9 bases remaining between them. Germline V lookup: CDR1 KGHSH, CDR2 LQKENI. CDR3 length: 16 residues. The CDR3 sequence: CASSPPNEGSYNEQFF. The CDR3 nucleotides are TGTGCCAGCTCACCACCCAATGAAGGCTCCTACAATGAGCAGTTCTTC.